This T cell receptor (beta chain) originates from a study of T-cell reconstitution after alpha-beta-depleted transplantation in children. V shed 4 bases, J shed 0 bases, and the junction held 3 bases outside the gene matches. The CDR3 is 13 residues long. CDR1 DFQATT and CDR2 SNEGSKA come from the germline V gene (reference sequence). Preparation of the TCRbeta library was carried out with unique molecular identifiers. MiXCR, applied by TCRdb to the PCR reads, yields one record per CDR3 protein. Of over 550,000 distinct CDR3 sequences listed, about 10% are singletons. This receptor was identified in a human donor who donated a stem cell graft to a child with acute myeloid leukemia. This specimen was PBMCs from the stem cell graft donor, taken from the stem cell graft. The chain carries TRBV20-1 and TRBJ2-7, with TRBD1 matching 7 bases. The CDR3 region is CSAKTGNSYEQYF. DNA for the CDR3: TGCAGTGCTAAGACAGGGAACTCCTACGAGCAGTACTTC.